This TCR beta chain was sequenced in a study of T cell repertoires in cytomegalovirus infection (dated by TCRdb to between 2018 and 2021). The study in broad terms: Recently identified HLA-C-restricted CMV epitopes, whose presentation resists viral immunomodulation, were targeted by peptide stimulations together with well-studied HLA-B-restricted epitopes. Because public TCR beta signatures pointed to carriage of CMV infection together with the matching HLA type, the HLA type of each donor mattered for the analysis. Broad study findings and their caveats: Cumulative frequency of public TCR beta family members discriminated carriers of CMV infection plus the relevant HLA type in this cohort and an independent 352-donor cohort. The ex vivo response was dominated by HLA-C-restricted CMV-specific TCR beta clonotypes, and the single most frequent clonotype in two of eight donors was supplied by these HLA-C-restricted clonotypes.

Sample treatment or condition, as interpreted from the label and publication: in vitro stimulation with specific CMV peptide epitopes to enrich CMV-specific T cells. V is cut back by 7 bases and J by 10 bases, with 6 bases in the junction unmatched. CDR1 and CDR2 were assigned from the germline V gene as SGHVS and FNYEAQ. The CDR3 holds 13 amino acids from the cysteine to the phenylalanine. The kept DNA is CDR3 alone, 39 bases in frame from the first base. To note about this clonotype: This clone's antigen is unknown. Qualities for individual bases were not recorded, and no much larger clone is one base off.

Sequencer: Illumina HiSeq 1500. The raw public reads went through TCRdb reprocessing: fastp at Q25, MiXCR clone calling, in-frame beta chains kept. All rows with the same CDR3 protein become a single entry with the most common DNA and genes. For this sample there are hundreds of thousands of distinct CDR3 sequences; roughly a third appear just once. Roughly 16% of the sample is held by the ten biggest clonotypes. The sample was cultured PBMCs, taken from culture after CMV antigen stimulation. This chain is built from TRBV7-6 and TRBJ2-2; 10 middle bases align to TRBD2. The sequence was obtained from a human donor in good health (CMV status not recorded). Some clones in this sample may be carry-over from other donors' samples. In nucleotide form, the sequence is TGTGCCAGCACCCTAGCGGGAGAGCTGGAGCTGTTTTTT. It translates to CASTLAGELELFF.